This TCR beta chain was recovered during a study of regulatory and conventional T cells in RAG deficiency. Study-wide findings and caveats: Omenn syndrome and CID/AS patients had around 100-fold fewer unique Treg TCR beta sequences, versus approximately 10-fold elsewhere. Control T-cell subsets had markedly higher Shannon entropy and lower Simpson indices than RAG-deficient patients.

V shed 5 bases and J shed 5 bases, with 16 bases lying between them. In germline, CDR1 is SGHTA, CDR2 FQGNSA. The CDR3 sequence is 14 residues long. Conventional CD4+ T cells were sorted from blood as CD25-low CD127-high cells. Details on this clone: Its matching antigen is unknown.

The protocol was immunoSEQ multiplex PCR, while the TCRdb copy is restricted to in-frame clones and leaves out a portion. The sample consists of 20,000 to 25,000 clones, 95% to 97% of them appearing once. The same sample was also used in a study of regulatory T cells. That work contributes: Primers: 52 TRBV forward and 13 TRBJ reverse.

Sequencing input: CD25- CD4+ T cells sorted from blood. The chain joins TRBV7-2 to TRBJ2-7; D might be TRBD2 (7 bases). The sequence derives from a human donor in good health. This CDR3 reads CASSTRGASDEQYF. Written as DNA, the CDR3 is TGTGCCAGCAGCACCCGGGGGGCCTCGGACGAGCAGTACTTC.